The subject of this entry is one T cell receptor (beta chain). Autoimmune disease history or systemic immunosuppression led to patients being barred. Clones were sequenced by immunoSEQ multiplex PCR, and TCRdb holds only the in-frame ones, with some missing. The sample lists approximately 58,000 clones, roughly 77% occurring once. The CDR3 contains 17 residues. Trimming left V 0 bases short and J 0 bases short, with 15 bases between. Germline-derived CDR1 and CDR2 are SGHDN and FVKESK. This sample is drawn from a study of OX40 agonist ivuxolimab in advanced cancers. The TCR sequence derives from an adult with an advanced solid tumor such as melanoma, head and neck, liver or kidney cancer. This specimen consisted of CD4+ or CD8+ T cells sorted from blood, obtained in a trial of the OX40 agonist ivuxolimab. This chain connects TRBV14 to TRBJ2-7, with D unresolved. CDR3 residues: CASSQEASGRLSYEQYF. DNA of the CDR3: TGTGCCAGCAGCCAAGAAGCTTCGGGCCGTCTCTCCTACGAGCAGTACTTC.